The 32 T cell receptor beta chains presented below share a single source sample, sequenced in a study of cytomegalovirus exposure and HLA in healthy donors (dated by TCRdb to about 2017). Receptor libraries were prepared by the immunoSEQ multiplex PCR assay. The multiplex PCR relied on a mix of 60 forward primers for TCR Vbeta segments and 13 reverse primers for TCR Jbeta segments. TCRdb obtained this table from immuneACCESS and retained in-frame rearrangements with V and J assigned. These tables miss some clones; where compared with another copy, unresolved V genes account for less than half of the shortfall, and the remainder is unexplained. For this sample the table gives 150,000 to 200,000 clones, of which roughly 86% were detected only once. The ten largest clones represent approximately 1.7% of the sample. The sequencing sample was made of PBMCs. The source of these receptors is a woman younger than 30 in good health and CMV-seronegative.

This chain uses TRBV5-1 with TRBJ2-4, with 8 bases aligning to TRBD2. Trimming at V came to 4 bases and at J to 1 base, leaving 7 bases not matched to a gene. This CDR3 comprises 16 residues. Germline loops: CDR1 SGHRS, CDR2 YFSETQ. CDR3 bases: TGCGCCAGCAGCCCTATTAGCGGGATTGCCAAAAACATTCAGTACTTC. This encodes CASSPISGIAKNIQYF.

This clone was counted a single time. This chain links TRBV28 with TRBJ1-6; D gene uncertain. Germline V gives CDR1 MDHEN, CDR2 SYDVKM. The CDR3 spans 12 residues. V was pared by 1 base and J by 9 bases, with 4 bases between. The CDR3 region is CASSLSGSPLHF. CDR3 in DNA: TGTGCCAGCAGTTTATCGGGTTCACCCCTCCACTTT.

The CDR3 reads CATGGASVDEQYF. The CDR3 DNA is TGTGCCACCGGGGGAGCCTCCGTCGACGAGCAGTACTTC. The chain uses TRBV27 and TRBJ2-7; D perhaps matches TRBD2 (6 bases). Germline V gives CDR1 MNHEY, CDR2 SMNVEV (reference sequence). Trimming took 10 bases from V and 5 from J, leaving 18 bases between them. This CDR3 is built from 13 residues.

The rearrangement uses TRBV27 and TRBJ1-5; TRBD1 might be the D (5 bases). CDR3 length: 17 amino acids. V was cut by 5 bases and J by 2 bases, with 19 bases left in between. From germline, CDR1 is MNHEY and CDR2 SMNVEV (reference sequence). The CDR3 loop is CASSSQNRGGGNQPQHF. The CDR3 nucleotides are TGTGCCAGCAGTAGCCAGAACCGAGGAGGGGGCAATCAGCCCCAGCATTTT.

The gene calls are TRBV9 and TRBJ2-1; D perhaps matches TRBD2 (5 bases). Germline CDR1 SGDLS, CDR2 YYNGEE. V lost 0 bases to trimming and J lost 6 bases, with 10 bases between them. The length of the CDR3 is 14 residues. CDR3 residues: CASSVAGAGNEQFF. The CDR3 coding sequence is TGTGCCAGCAGCGTAGCTGGCGCGGGCAATGAGCAGTTCTTC. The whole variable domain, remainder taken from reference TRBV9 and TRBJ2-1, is DSGVTQTPKHLITATGQRVTLRCSPRSGDLSVYWYQQSLDQGLQFLIQYYNGEERAKGNILERFSAQQFPDLHSELNLSSLELGDSALYFCASSVAGAGNEQFFGPGTRLTVL.

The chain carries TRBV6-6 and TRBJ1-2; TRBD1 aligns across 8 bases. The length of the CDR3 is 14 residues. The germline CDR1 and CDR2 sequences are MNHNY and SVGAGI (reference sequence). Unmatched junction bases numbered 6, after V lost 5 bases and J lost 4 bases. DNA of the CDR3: TGTGCCAGCAGTCAATCCGGGACAGGCTATGGCTACACCTTC. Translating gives CASSQSGTGYGYTF.

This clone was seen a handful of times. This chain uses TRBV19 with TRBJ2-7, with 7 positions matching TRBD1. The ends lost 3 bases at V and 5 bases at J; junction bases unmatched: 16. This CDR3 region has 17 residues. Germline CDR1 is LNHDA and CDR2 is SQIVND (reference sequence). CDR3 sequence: CASSMASGGQTDNEQYF. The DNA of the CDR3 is TGTGCCAGTAGTATGGCCTCTGGGGGACAGACGGACAACGAGCAGTACTTC.

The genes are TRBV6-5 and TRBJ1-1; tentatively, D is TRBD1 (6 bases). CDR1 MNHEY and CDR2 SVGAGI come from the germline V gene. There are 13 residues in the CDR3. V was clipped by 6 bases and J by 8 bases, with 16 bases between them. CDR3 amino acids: CASRTGTKGEAFF. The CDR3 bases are TGTGCCAGCAGAACCGGGACAAAGGGGGAAGCTTTCTTT.

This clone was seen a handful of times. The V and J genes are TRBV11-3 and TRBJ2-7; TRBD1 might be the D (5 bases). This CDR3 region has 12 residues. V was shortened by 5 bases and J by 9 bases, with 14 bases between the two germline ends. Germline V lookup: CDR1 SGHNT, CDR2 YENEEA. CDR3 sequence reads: CASSPDSIRQYF. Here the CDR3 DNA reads TGTGCCAGCAGCCCCGACAGTATAAGGCAGTACTTC.

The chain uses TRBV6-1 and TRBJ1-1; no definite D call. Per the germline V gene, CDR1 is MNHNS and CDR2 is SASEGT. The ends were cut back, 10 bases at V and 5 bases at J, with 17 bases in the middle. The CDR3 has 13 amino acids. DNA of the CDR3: TGTGCCACCCATGCAATTCTAAGAACTGAAGCTTTCTTT. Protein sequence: CATHAILRTEAFF.

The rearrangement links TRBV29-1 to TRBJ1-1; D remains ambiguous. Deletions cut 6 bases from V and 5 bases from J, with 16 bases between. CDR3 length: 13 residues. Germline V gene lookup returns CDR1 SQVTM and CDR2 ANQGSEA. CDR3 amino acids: CSVAGLFGTEAFF. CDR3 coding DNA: TGCAGCGTGGCGGGTCTCTTTGGGACTGAAGCTTTCTTT.

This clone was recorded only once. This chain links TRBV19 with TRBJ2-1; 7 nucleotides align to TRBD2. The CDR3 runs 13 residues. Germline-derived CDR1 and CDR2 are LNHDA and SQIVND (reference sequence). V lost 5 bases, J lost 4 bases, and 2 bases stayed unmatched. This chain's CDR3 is CASSGLVYNEQFF. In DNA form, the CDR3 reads TGTGCCAGTAGTGGACTAGTTTACAATGAGCAGTTCTTC.

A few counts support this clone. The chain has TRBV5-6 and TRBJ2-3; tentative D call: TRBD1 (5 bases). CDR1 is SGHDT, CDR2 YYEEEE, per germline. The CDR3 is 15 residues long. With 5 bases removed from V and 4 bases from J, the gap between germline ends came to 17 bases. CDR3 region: CASSPQQGSPDTQYF. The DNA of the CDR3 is TGTGCCAGCAGTCCCCAGCAGGGCTCCCCAGATACGCAGTATTTT.

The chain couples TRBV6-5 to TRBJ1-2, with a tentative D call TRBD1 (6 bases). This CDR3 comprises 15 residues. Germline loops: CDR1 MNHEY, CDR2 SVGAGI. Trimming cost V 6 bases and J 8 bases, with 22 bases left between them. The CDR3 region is CASRGGSGRAEGYTF. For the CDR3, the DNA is TGTGCCAGCAGAGGGGGATCAGGAAGAGCAGAAGGCTACACCTTC.

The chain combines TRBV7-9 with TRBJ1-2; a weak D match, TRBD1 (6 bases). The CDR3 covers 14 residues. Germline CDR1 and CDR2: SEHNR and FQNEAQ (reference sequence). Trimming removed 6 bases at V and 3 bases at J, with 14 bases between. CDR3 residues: CASSLNREDYGYTF. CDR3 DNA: TGTGCCAGCAGTTTAAACAGGGAAGACTATGGCTACACCTTC.

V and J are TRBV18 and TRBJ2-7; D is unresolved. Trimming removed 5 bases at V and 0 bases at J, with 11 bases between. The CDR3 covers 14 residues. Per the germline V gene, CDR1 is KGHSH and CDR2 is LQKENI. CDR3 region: CASSSTVSSYEQYF. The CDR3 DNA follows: TGTGCCAGCTCATCAACGGTGAGCTCCTACGAGCAGTACTTC.

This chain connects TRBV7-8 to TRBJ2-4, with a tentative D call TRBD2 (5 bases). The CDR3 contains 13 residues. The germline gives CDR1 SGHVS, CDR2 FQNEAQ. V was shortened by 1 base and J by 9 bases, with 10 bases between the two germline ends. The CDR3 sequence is CASSLDSAGIQYF. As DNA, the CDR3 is TGTGCCAGCAGCTTAGACTCGGCGGGCATTCAGTACTTC.

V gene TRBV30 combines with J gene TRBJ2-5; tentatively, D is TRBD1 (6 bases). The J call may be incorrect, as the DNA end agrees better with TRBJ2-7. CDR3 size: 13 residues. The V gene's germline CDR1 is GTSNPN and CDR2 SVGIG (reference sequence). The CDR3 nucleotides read TGTGCCTGGAGTGGACAGGTAAGCTACGAGCAGTACTTC. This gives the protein CAWSGQVSYEQYF.

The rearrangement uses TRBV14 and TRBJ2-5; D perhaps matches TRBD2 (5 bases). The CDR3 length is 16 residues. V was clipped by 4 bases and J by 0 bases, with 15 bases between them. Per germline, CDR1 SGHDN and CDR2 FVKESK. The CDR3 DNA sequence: TGTGCCAGCAGCCCTGGCGTGCAGAGGGACCAAGAGACCCAGTACTTC. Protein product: CASSPGVQRDQETQYF.

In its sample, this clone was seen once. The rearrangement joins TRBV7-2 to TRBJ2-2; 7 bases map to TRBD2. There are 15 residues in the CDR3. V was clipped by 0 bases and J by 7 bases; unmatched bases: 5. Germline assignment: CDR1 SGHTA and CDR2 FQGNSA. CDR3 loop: CASSLAGPSGGELFF. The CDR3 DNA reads TGTGCCAGCAGCTTAGCCGGGCCTAGCGGCGGGGAGCTGTTTTTT.

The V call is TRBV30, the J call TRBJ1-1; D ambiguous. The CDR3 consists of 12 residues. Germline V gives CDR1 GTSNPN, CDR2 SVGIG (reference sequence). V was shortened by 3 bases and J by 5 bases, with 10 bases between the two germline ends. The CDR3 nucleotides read TGTGCCTGGAGCTATGGGGAGACTGAAGCTTTCTTT. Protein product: CAWSYGETEAFF.

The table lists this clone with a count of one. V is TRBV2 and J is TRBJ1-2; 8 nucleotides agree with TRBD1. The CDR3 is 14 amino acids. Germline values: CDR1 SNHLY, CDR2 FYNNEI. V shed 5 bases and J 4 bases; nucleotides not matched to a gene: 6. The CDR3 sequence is CASSRTGLGYGYTF. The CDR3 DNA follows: TGTGCCAGCAGTAGGACAGGGCTCGGCTATGGCTACACCTTC. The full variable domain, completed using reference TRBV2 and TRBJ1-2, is EPEVTQTPSHQVTQMGQEVILRCVPISNHLYFYWYRQILGQKVEFLVSFYNNEISEKSEIFDDQFSVERPDGSNFTLKIRSTKLEDSAMYFCASSRTGLGYGYTFGSGTRLTVV.

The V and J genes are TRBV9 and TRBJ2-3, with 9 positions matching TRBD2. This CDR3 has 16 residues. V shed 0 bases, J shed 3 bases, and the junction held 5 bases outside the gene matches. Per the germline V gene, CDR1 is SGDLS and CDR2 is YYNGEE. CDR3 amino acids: CASSVVGGRGTDTQYF. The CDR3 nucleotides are TGTGCCAGCAGCGTAGTTGGCGGGAGGGGAACAGATACGCAGTATTTT.

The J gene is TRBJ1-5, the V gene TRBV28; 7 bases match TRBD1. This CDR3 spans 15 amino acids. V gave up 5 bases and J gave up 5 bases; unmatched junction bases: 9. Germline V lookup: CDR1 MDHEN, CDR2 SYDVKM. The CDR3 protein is CASSLTRDSYQPQHF. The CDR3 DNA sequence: TGTGCCAGCAGTCTCACGAGGGACAGTTATCAGCCCCAGCATTTT.

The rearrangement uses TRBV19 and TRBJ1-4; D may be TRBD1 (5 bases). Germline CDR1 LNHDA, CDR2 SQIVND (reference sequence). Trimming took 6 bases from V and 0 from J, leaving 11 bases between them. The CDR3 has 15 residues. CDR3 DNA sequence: TGTGCCAGTAGGCGTTCGGGGGCAACTAATGAAAAACTGTTTTTT. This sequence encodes CASRRSGATNEKLFF.

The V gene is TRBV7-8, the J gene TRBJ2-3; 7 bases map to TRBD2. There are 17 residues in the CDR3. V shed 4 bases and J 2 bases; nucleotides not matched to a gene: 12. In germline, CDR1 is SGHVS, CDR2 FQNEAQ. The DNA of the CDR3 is TGTGCCAGCAGCTCGTACGAGCGGGGAGGCTTCACAGATACGCAGTATTTT. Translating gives CASSSYERGGFTDTQYF.

The CDR3 nucleotides read TGTGCCAGCAGCTTATCTAGGGGACAAGAGACCCAGTACTTC. This sequence encodes CASSLSRGQETQYF. V gene TRBV7-2 combines with J gene TRBJ2-5, with TRBD1 as a possible D gene (5 bases). The CDR3 runs to 14 residues. Trimming pared 2 bases from V and 2 bases from J, leaving 9 bases between. CDR1 and CDR2 from the germline V gene are SGHTA and FQGNSA. The full variable domain, with the rest looked up from reference TRBV7-2 and TRBJ2-5, is GAGVSQSPSNKVTEKGKDVELRCDPISGHTALYWYRQSLGQGLEFLIYFQGNSAPDKSGLPSDRFSAERTGGSVSTLTIQRTQQEDSAVYLCASSLSRGQETQYFGPGTRLLVL.

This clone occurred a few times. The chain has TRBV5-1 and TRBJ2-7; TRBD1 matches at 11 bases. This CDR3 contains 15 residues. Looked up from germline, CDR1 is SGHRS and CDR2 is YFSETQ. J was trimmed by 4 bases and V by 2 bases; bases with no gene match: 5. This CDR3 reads CASSFGQGASYEQYF. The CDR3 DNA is TGCGCCAGCAGCTTCGGACAGGGGGCATCTTACGAGCAGTACTTC.

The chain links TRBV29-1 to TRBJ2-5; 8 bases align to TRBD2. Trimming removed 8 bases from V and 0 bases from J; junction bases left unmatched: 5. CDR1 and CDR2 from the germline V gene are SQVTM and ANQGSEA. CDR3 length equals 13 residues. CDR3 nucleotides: TGCAGCACCGGGGGGGGGTACCAAGAGACCCAGTACTTC. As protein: CSTGGGYQETQYF.

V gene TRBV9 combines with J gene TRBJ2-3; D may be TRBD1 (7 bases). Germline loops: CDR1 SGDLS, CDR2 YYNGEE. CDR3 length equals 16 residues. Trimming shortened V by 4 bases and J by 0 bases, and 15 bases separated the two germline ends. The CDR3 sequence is CASSPIRGRSTDTQYF. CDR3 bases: TGTGCCAGCAGCCCCATCAGGGGGAGGAGCACAGATACGCAGTATTTT.

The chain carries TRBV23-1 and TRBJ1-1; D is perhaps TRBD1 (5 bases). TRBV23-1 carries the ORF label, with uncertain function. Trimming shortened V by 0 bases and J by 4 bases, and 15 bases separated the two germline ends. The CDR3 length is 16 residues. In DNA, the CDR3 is TGCGCCAGCAGTCAATCCGGGAGGGGTAAGTCCACTGAAGCTTTCTTT. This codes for CASSQSGRGKSTEAFF.

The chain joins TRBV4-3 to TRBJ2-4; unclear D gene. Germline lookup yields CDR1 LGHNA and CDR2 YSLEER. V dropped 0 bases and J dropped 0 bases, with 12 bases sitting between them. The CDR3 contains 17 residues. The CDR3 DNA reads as TGCGCCAGCAGCCAAGAATTGGGCTATCTAGCCAAAAACATTCAGTACTTC. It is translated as CASSQELGYLAKNIQYF.